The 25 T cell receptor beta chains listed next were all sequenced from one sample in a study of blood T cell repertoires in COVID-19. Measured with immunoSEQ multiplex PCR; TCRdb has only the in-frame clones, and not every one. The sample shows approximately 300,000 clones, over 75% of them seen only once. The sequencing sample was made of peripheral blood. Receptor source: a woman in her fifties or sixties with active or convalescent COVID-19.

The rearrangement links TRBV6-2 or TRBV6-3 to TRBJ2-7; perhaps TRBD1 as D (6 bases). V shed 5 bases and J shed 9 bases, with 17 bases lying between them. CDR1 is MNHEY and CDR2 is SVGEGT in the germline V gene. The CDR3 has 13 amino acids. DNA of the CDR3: TGTGCCAGCAGTGCCTCGGATAGCAGGGGGCAGTACTTC. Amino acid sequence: CASSASDSRGQYF.

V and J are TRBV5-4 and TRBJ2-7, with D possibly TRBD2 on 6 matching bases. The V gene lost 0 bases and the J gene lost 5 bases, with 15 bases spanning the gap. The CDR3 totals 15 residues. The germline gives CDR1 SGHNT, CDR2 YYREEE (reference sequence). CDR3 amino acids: CASSLGLSSDNEQYF. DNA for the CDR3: TGTGCCAGCAGCTTGGGGTTGTCTAGCGATAACGAGCAGTACTTC.

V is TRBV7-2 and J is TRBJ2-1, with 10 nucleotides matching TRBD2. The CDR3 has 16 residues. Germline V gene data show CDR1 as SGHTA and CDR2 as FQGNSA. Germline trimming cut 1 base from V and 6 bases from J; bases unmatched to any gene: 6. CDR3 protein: CASSLVGTSVGNEQFF. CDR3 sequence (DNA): TGTGCCAGCAGCTTAGTGGGGACTAGCGTGGGCAATGAGCAGTTCTTC. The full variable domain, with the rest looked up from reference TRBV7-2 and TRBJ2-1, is GAGVSQSPSNKVTEKGKDVELRCDPISGHTALYWYRQSLGQGLEFLIYFQGNSAPDKSGLPSDRFSAERTGGSVSTLTIQRTQQEDSAVYLCASSLVGTSVGNEQFFGPGTRLTVL.

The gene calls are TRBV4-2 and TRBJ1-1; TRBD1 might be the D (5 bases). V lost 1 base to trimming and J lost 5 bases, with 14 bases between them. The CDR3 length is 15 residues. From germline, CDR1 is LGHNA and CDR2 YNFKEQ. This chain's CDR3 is CASSQVPGGATEAFF. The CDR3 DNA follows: TGTGCCAGCAGCCAAGTTCCGGGCGGGGCTACTGAAGCTTTCTTT.

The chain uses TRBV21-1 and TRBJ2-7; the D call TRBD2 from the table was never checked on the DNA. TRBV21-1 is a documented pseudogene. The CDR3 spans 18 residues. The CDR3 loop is CASSTIGEGSGASYEQYF. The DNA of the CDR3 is TGTGCCAGCAGCACCATAGGTGAGGGTAGCGGGGCCTCCTACGAGCAGTACTTC.

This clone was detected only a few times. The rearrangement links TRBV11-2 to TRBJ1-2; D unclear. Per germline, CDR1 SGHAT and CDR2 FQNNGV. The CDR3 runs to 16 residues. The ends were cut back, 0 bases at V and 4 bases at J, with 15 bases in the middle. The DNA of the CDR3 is TGTGCCAGCAGCTTAGATTCCGCCTGGGGAGCCTATGGCTACACCTTC. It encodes CASSLDSAWGAYGYTF.

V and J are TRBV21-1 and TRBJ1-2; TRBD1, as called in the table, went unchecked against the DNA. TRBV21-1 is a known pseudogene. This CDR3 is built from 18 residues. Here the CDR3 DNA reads TGTGCCAGCAGCAAAGGAGGGGGCACCGCAATTTGTTACTATGGCTACACCTTC. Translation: CASSKGGGTAICYYGYTF.

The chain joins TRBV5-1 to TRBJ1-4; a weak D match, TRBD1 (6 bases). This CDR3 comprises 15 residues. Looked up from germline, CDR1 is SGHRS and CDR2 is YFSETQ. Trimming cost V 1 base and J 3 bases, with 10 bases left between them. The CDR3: CASSLLGQANEKLFF. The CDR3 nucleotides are TGCGCCAGCAGCTTGCTGGGACAAGCTAATGAAAAACTGTTTTTT.

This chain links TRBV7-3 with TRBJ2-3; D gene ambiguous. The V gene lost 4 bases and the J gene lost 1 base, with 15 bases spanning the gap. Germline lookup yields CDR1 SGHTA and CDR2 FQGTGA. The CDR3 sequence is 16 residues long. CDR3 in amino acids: CASSSKSSYGTDTQYF. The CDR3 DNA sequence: TGTGCCAGCAGCTCCAAGTCTAGTTATGGCACAGATACGCAGTATTTT.

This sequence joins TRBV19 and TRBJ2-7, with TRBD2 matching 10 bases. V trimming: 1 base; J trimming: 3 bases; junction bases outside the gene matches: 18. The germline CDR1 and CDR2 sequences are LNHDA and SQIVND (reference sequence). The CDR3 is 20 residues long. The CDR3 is CASSIGLRGSGRSPLYEQYF. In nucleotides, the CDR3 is TGTGCCAGTAGTATAGGTCTTCGGGGTAGCGGGAGGTCACCTCTCTACGAGCAGTACTTC.

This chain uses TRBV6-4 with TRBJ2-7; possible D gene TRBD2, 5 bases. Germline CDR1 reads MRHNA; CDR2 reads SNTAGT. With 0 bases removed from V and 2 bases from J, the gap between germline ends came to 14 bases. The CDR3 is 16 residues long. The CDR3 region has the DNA TGTGCCAGCAGTGACTCGTACACGGGAAAAGCCTACGAGCAGTACTTC. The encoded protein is CASSDSYTGKAYEQYF.

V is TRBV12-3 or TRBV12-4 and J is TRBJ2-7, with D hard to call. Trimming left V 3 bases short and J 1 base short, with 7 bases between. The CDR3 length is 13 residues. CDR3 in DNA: TGTGCCAGCAGTTTGGGCAGATCCTACGAGCAGTACTTC. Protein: CASSLGRSYEQYF.

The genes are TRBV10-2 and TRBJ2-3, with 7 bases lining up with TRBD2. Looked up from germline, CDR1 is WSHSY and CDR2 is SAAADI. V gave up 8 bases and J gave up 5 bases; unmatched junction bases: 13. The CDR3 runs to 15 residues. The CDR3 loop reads CASRPGGGPVDTQYF. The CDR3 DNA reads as TGCGCCAGCCGCCCTGGGGGAGGGCCAGTAGATACGCAGTATTTT.

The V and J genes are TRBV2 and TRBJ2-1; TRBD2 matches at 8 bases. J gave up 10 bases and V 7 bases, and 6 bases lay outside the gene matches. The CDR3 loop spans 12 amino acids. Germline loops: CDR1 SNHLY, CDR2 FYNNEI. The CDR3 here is CASNGGADEQFF. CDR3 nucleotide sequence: TGTGCCAGCAACGGGGGGGCAGACGAGCAGTTCTTC.

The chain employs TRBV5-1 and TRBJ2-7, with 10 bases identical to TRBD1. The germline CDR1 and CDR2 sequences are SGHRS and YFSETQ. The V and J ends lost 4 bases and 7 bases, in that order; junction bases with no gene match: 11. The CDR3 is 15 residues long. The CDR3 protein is CASSHAGTGVGEQYF. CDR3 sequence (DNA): TGCGCCAGCAGCCACGCCGGGACAGGGGTCGGGGAGCAGTACTTC.

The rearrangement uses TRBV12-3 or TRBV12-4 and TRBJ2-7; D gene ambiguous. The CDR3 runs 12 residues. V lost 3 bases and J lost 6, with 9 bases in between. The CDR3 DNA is TGTGCCAGCAGTTTTAGACTGGCCGAGCAGTACTTC. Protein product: CASSFRLAEQYF.

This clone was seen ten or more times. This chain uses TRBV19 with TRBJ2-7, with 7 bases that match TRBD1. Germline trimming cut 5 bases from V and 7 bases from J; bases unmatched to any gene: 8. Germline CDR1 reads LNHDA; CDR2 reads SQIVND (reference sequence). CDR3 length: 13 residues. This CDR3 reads CASSPRTGREQYF. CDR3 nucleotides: TGTGCCAGTAGTCCACGGACAGGCAGGGAGCAGTACTTC. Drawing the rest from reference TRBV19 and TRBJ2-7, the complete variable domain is DGGITQSPKYLFRKEGQNVTLSCEQNLNHDAMYWYRQDPGQGLRLIYYSQIVNDFQKGDIAEGYSVSREKKESFPLTVTSAQKNPTAFYLCASSPRTGREQYFGPGTRLTVT.

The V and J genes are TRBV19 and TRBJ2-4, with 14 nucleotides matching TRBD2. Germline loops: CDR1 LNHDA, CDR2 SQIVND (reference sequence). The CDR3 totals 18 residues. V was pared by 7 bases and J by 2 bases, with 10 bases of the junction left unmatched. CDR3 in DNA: TGTGCCAGTACTAAGACTAGCGGGGGGGCAAGGACCAAAAACATTCAGTACTTC. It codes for CASTKTSGGARTKNIQYF.

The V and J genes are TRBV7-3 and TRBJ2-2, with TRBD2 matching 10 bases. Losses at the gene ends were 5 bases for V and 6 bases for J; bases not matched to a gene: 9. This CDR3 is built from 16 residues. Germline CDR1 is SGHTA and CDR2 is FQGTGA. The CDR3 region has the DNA TGTGCCAGCAGCCAGCTAGCGGGAGATTACTCCGGGGAGCTGTTTTTT. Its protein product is CASSQLAGDYSGELFF.

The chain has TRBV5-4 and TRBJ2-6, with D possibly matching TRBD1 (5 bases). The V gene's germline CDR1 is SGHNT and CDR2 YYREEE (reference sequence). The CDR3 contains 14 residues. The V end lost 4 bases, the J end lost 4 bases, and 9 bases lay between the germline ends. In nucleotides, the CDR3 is TGTGCCAGCAGCCCCAGGGCCGGGGCCAACGTCCTGACTTTC. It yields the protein CASSPRAGANVLTF.

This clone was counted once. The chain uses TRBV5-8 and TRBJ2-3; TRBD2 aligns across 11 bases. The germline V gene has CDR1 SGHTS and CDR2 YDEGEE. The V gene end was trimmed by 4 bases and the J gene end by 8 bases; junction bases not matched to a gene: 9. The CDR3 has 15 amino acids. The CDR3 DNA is TGTGCCAGCAGCCCGGAGGGACTAGCGGTGGGTACGCAGTATTTT. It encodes CASSPEGLAVGTQYF.

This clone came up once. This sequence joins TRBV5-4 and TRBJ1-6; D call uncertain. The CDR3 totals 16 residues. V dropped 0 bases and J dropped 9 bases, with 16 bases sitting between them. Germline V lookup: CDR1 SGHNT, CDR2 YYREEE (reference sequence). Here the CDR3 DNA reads TGTGCCAGCAGCTTGGGAGGGCTCTCCCTAATTTCACCCCTCCACTTT. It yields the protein CASSLGGLSLISPLHF.

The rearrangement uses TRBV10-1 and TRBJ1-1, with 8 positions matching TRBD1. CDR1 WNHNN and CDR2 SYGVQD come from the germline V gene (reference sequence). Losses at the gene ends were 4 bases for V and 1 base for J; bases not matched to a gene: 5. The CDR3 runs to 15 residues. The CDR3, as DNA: TGCGCCAGCAGTGGGACAGGGCGGGGGAACACTGAAGCTTTCTTT. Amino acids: CASSGTGRGNTEAFF.

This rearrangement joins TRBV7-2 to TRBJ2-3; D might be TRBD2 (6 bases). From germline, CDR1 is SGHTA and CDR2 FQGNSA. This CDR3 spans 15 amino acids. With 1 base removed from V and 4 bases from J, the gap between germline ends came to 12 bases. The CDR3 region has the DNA TGTGCCAGCAGCTTAGTGCGGAAGCGGGCAGATACGCAGTATTTT. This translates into CASSLVRKRADTQYF.

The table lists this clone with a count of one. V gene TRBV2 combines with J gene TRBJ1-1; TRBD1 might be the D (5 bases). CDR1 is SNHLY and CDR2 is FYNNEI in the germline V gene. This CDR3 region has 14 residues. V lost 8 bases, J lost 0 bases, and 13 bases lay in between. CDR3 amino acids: CASGRGRLNTEAFF. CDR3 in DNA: TGTGCCAGCGGCCGGGGGAGACTGAACACTGAAGCTTTCTTT.